The 13 T cell receptor beta chains below come from one sample, sequenced in a study of CD8+ T cells in alopecia areata. Described treatment: oral pan-JAK inhibitor, 5-10 mg twice daily. Investigators isolated RNA and reverse transcribed it into cDNA to act as the sequencing template. The assay was immunoSEQ multiplex PCR, and TCRdb's table has in-frame clones only and misses some. The table lists approximately 210,000 clones, around 66% of them singletons, with roughly 1.2% in the top ten. Specimen: CD4+ T cells sorted from blood, collected between weeks 43 and 45, from a patient treated with tofacitinib. Every receptor here comes from a human donor with alopecia areata.

This sequence joins TRBV5-1 and TRBJ1-6; D remains unclear. This CDR3 has 14 amino acids. Trimming removed 2 bases from V and 10 bases from J, with 13 bases in between. From germline, CDR1 is SGHRS and CDR2 YFSETQ. The CDR3 DNA reads TGCGCCAGCAGCTTAGAGGAAGCAGGATCACCCCTCCACTTT. It is translated as CASSLEEAGSPLHF.

The chain combines TRBV27 with TRBJ1-4, with 10 bases that match TRBD1. Unmatched junction bases numbered 3, after V lost 0 bases and J lost 8 bases. Germline CDR1 and CDR2: MNHEY and SMNVEV (reference sequence). This CDR3 has 15 residues. For the CDR3, the DNA is TGTGCCAGCAGTTTATCTCGACAGGGGGCGGAAAAACTGTTTTTT. This encodes CASSLSRQGAEKLFF. Full variable domain (outside the CDR3, taken from reference TRBV27 and TRBJ1-4): EAQVTQNPRYLITVTGKKLTVTCSQNMNHEYMSWYRQDPGLGLRQIYYSMNVEVTDKGDVPEGYKVSRKEKRNFPLILESPSPNQTSLYFCASSLSRQGAEKLFFGSGTQLSVL.

The V gene is TRBV10-3, the J gene TRBJ2-1, with D perhaps assigned TRBD1 or TRBD2 (5 bases each). This CDR3 has 15 amino acids. V dropped 4 bases and J dropped 0 bases, with 10 bases sitting between them. In germline, CDR1 is ENHRY, CDR2 SYGVKD. CDR3 residues: CAISGGTNSYNEQFF. The CDR3 DNA is TGTGCCATCAGTGGGGGGACCAACTCCTACAATGAGCAGTTCTTC.

The V gene is TRBV5-6, the J gene TRBJ2-6; D gene ambiguous. The CDR3 sequence is 15 residues long. CDR1 is SGHDT, CDR2 YYEEEE, per germline. Trimming stripped 1 base from V and 3 bases from J, with 8 bases between. CDR3 nucleotide sequence: TGTGCCAGCAGCTTGTGGGGTATTGGGGCCAACGTCCTGACTTTC. This gives the protein CASSLWGIGANVLTF.

The table lists this clone with a few counts. The chain couples TRBV18 to TRBJ2-7, with TRBD1 matching 8 bases. V lost 3 bases and J lost 4; bases outside the gene matches: 5. The germline V gene encodes CDR1 KGHSH and CDR2 LQKENI. The CDR3 consists of 14 residues. CDR3 DNA sequence: TGTGCCAGCTCACCCCAGGGGGCGAGATACGAGCAGTACTTC. It translates to CASSPQGARYEQYF.

This clone has only a few counts. V gene TRBV29-1 combines with J gene TRBJ2-2, with a tentative D call TRBD1 (6 bases). The CDR3 has 17 residues. Germline-derived CDR1 and CDR2 are SQVTM and ANQGSEA. Trimming stripped 5 bases from V and 7 bases from J, with 26 bases between. The CDR3 spells CSVRDKITVMSGGELFF. The CDR3 DNA is TGCAGCGTTCGGGACAAGATCACCGTTATGAGCGGCGGGGAGCTGTTTTTT.

The V call is TRBV5-1, the J call TRBJ1-2, with 7 positions matching TRBD1. The CDR3 consists of 15 residues. CDR1 SGHRS and CDR2 YFSETQ come from the germline V gene. With 4 bases clipped from V and 4 bases from J, the junction kept 10 bases outside the gene matches. This chain's CDR3 is CASSTDGQALYGYTF. The CDR3 nucleotides read TGCGCCAGCAGCACCGACGGACAGGCCCTCTATGGCTACACCTTC.

The chain recombines TRBV7-2 with TRBJ1-6; D not certain. Trimming cost V 3 bases and J 10 bases, with 16 bases left between them. This CDR3 comprises 15 residues. CDR1 is SGHTA, CDR2 FQGNSA, per germline. CDR3 nucleotide sequence: TGTGCCAGCAGCTTCGATATGGGGTTTGGATCACCCCTCCACTTT. Protein product: CASSFDMGFGSPLHF.

The table lists this clone with a count of one. The chain has TRBV7-2 and TRBJ1-1; 8 bases match TRBD1. This CDR3 has 13 amino acids. Losses at the gene ends were 6 bases for V and 8 bases for J; bases not matched to a gene: 8. Germline V lookup: CDR1 SGHTA, CDR2 FQGNSA. This CDR3 reads CASSPHRGAEAFF. CDR3 in DNA: TGTGCCAGCAGTCCCCACAGGGGGGCAGAAGCTTTCTTT.

This clone occurred a few times. This chain connects TRBV7-2 to TRBJ1-6, with D unclear. The V gene lost 5 bases and the J gene lost 3 bases, with 14 bases spanning the gap. In germline, CDR1 is SGHTA, CDR2 FQGNSA. The CDR3 sequence is 16 residues long. This CDR3 is CASSQPTSRYNSPLHF. The CDR3 nucleotides read TGTGCCAGCAGCCAACCAACCTCCCGCTATAATTCACCCCTCCACTTT.

The V gene is TRBV7-2, the J gene TRBJ1-5; D remains ambiguous. Per the germline V gene, CDR1 is SGHTA and CDR2 is FQGNSA. There are 13 residues in the CDR3. Between the trimmed V and J ends, which lost 2 bases and 7 bases, there was a span of 9 bases. The chain's CDR3 is CASSLSGVQPQHF. The CDR3 DNA follows: TGTGCCAGCAGCTTATCAGGAGTCCAGCCCCAGCATTTT. Full variable domain (missing parts from reference TRBV7-2 and TRBJ1-5): GAGVSQSPSNKVTEKGKDVELRCDPISGHTALYWYRQSLGQGLEFLIYFQGNSAPDKSGLPSDRFSAERTGGSVSTLTIQRTQQEDSAVYLCASSLSGVQPQHFGDGTRLSIL.

This clone was seen once. The rearrangement uses TRBV30 and TRBJ1-4; 9 nucleotides line up with TRBD1. Germline lookup yields CDR1 GTSNPN and CDR2 SVGIG (reference sequence). The CDR3 runs to 13 residues. After removal of 7 bases from V and 8 bases from J, the junction contained 8 bases not matched to a gene. For the CDR3, the DNA is TGTGCCTCCCTGGGACAGGGTAAAGAAAAACTGTTTTTT. It yields the protein CASLGQGKEKLFF.

There are a few counts of this clone. V usage is TRBV15 and J usage is TRBJ1-5; 7 bases map to TRBD1. Germline CDR1 reads LNHNV; CDR2 reads YYDKDF (reference sequence). CDR3 size: 17 residues. The J segment lost 1 base and the V segment lost 0 bases, leaving 6 bases of the junction unmatched. DNA of the CDR3: TGTGCCACCAGCAGAGAGAGGGCAGGGGGGAGCAATCAGCCCCAGCATTTT. It translates to CATSRERAGGSNQPQHF.